Each of the 2 T cell receptor beta chains below was sequenced from the same sample in a study of beta chain features in type 1 diabetes. Notes on the study in general: Shortening of TCRB CDR3s, moderate but significant, appeared in all four CD4+ subsets of Type 1 diabetes patients.

The study reverse transcribed the entire isolated RNA, so it sequenced expressed TCRB transcripts. The data were produced by immunoSEQ multiplex PCR, yet TCRdb's version contains in-frame clones alone and is incomplete. Of around 340,000 clones detected, roughly a tenth appear once; the ten largest clones hold about 1%. The antigens for these receptors are not known. The source material was central memory CD4+ T cells from blood. Every receptor here comes from a man aged 25-45 years with type 1 diabetes.

Only a few counts were recorded for this clone. Here the CDR3 DNA reads TGTGCCACCAGCGTTCTGGGACAGGGGAGTACTGAAGCTTTCTTT. This gives the protein CATSVLGQGSTEAFF. The rearrangement links TRBV15 to TRBJ1-1, with 10 bases identical to TRBD1. In germline, CDR1 is LNHNV, CDR2 YYDKDF (reference sequence). This CDR3 comprises 15 residues. The J segment lost 5 bases and the V segment lost 5 bases, leaving 8 bases of the junction unmatched.

The V call is TRBV11-2, the J call TRBJ2-5, with TRBD2 matching over 12 bases. The ends lost 4 bases at V and 2 bases at J; junction bases unmatched: 2. This CDR3 is built from 15 residues. CDR1 and CDR2 from the germline V gene are SGHAT and FQNNGV. The CDR3 DNA sequence: TGTGCCAGCAGCTCCGGACTAGCGGGGCAAGAGACCCAGTACTTC. It specifies CASSSGLAGQETQYF.